Listed below are T cell receptor beta chains from one sample, sequenced in a study of Ad26.COV2.S vaccination and SARS-CoV-2 variants. Clones were read by immunoSEQ multiplex PCR, and TCRdb kept only the in-frame ones, dropping some. This sample has about 680,000 clones, with about 90% found just once. Sequenced here: peripheral blood, sampled in a trial of Ad26.COV2.S vaccine versus placebo. Receptors were obtained from a person aged 18-60 years who received the Ad26.COV2.S COVID-19 vaccine or a placebo. Both conserved end residues are part of each CDR3. Each record gives: J gene, clone size, D gene, V gene, CDR3 DNA, CDR3 protein. A D gene is named only where the DNA matches it firmly. Not every row has a clone size; where given, it reads once, few, many or a size class.

j_call: TRBJ2-7
clone_size: .
d_call: .
v_call: TRBV30
cdr3_nt: TGTGCCTGGAAGGGACCAGGGGAGTCCGAGCAGTACTTC
cdr3_aa: CAWKGPGESEQYF

j_call: TRBJ1-6
clone_size: .
d_call: .
v_call: TRBV18
cdr3_nt: TGTGCCAGCTCACCAACAAGGTCGGATTCACCCCTCCACTTT
cdr3_aa: CASSPTRSDSPLHF

j_call: TRBJ2-2
clone_size: once
d_call: .
v_call: TRBV6-5
cdr3_nt: TGTGCCAGCAGTTTAATGACAAACACCGGGGAGCTGTTTTTT
cdr3_aa: CASSLMTNTGELFF

j_call: TRBJ2-7
clone_size: .
d_call: TRBD2
v_call: TRBV5-4
cdr3_nt: TGTGCCAGCAGCCCTATAGCGGGTTTTGGCGAGCAGTACTTC
cdr3_aa: CASSPIAGFGEQYF

j_call: TRBJ2-2
clone_size: .
d_call: .
v_call: TRBV5-4
cdr3_nt: TGTGCCAGCAGCCCAGAGCACCAAGCCGGGGAGCTGTTTTTT
cdr3_aa: CASSPEHQAGELFF

j_call: TRBJ1-5
clone_size: .
d_call: .
v_call: TRBV30
cdr3_nt: TGTGCCTGGAGTCCCCGAAACGTTGGGCGCAATCAGCCCCAGCATTTT
cdr3_aa: CAWSPRNVGRNQPQHF

j_call: TRBJ2-3
clone_size: .
d_call: .
v_call: TRBV10-3
cdr3_nt: TGTGCCATCAGTGAGCAGGCAGGGAACAAAGATACGCAGTATTTT
cdr3_aa: CAISEQAGNKDTQYF

j_call: TRBJ2-6
clone_size: .
d_call: TRBD1
v_call: TRBV5-1
cdr3_nt: TGCGCCAGCACCCAGGACAGGGAGGCGGTGTTTGGGGCCAACGTCCTGACTTTC
cdr3_aa: CASTQDREAVFGANVLTF

j_call: TRBJ2-7
clone_size: .
d_call: .
v_call: TRBV20-1
cdr3_nt: TGCAGTGCTGGGGGAAGAGTCGAGCAGTACTTC
cdr3_aa: CSAGGRVEQYF

j_call: TRBJ2-3
clone_size: .
d_call: .
v_call: TRBV4-3
cdr3_nt: TGCGCCAGCAGCCAAGTTCAGGGTGGGGCAGATACGCAGTATTTT
cdr3_aa: CASSQVQGGADTQYF

j_call: TRBJ2-7
clone_size: few
d_call: .
v_call: TRBV7-2
cdr3_nt: TGTGCCAGCAGCTCCAGGCTACCCTACGAGCAGTACTTC
cdr3_aa: CASSSRLPYEQYF

j_call: TRBJ2-7
clone_size: .
d_call: .
v_call: TRBV20-1
cdr3_nt: TGCAGTGCTAGTCCTAGCCGGTGGAACGAGCAGTACTTC
cdr3_aa: CSASPSRWNEQYF

j_call: TRBJ2-7
clone_size: .
d_call: .
v_call: TRBV9
cdr3_nt: TGTGCCAGCAGCCCCGGGGGGCTCTACGAGCAGTACTTC
cdr3_aa: CASSPGGLYEQYF

j_call: TRBJ1-6
clone_size: .
d_call: TRBD1
v_call: TRBV7-2
cdr3_nt: TGTGCCAGCAGCCACTGGACAGGGGGAATCCACTTT
cdr3_aa: CASSHWTGGIHF

j_call: TRBJ2-2
clone_size: .
d_call: .
v_call: TRBV7-3
cdr3_nt: TGTGCCAGCAGCTCTCAAGTCACCGGGGAGCTGTTTTTT
cdr3_aa: CASSSQVTGELFF

j_call: TRBJ2-2
clone_size: .
d_call: TRBD2
v_call: TRBV3-1/TRBV3-2
cdr3_nt: TGTGCCAGCAGCCCCGGACTAGCCGGGGAGCTGTTTTTT
cdr3_aa: CASSPGLAGELFF

j_call: TRBJ2-1
clone_size: .
d_call: .
v_call: TRBV4-3
cdr3_nt: TGCGCCAGCAGCCAAGAGAGACTCAATGAGCAGTTCTTC
cdr3_aa: CASSQERLNEQFF

j_call: TRBJ1-3
clone_size: few
d_call: .
v_call: TRBV19
cdr3_nt: TGTGCCAGTAGTCCAATTTCGGGGAGGCCTGGAAACACCATATATTTT
cdr3_aa: CASSPISGRPGNTIYF

j_call: TRBJ2-5
clone_size: .
d_call: TRBD1
v_call: TRBV9
cdr3_nt: TGTGCCAGCAGCCCGACCACAGGGGTGGGAGAGACCCAGTACTTC
cdr3_aa: CASSPTTGVGETQYF

j_call: TRBJ1-4
clone_size: .
d_call: .
v_call: TRBV18
cdr3_nt: TGTGCCAGCTCACCACCGGGACGAAATGAAAAACTGTTTTTT
cdr3_aa: CASSPPGRNEKLFF

j_call: TRBJ2-1
clone_size: .
d_call: .
v_call: TRBV7-2
cdr3_nt: TGTGCCAGCAGTCAAAACCAGGGGAGGTGGAATGAGCAGTTCTTC
cdr3_aa: CASSQNQGRWNEQFF

j_call: TRBJ1-4
clone_size: .
d_call: .
v_call: TRBV5-4
cdr3_nt: TGTGCCAGCTCCTCCGGGCCAACCTGGGTGGGAGAAAAACTGTTTTTT
cdr3_aa: CASSSGPTWVGEKLFF

j_call: TRBJ2-7
clone_size: .
d_call: .
v_call: TRBV7-8
cdr3_nt: TGTGCCAGCAGCTTAGGGGGACGGAACCTTGACTGGGACGGGACCTACGAGCAGTACTTC
cdr3_aa: CASSLGGRNLDWDGTYEQYF